Below, 18 T cell receptor beta chains from the same sample are listed, as sequenced in a study of blood T cells in healthy people across ages. A second about 6 to 12 cycle PCR used barcoded and J-beta primers. Using its own MiXCR run on the 5' RACE reads, TCRdb lists one record per CDR3 protein. The sample has about 1.4 million distinct CDR3 sequences; approximately 59% are singletons. The sequenced material came from blood. These TCRs come from a man aged 18 to 29 in good health.

The rearrangement uses TRBV7-9 and TRBJ1-2; D is ambiguous. Germline values: CDR1 SEHNR, CDR2 FQNEAQ (reference sequence). This CDR3 is 15 amino acids long. Trimming shortened V by 2 bases and J by 0 bases, and 10 bases separated the two germline ends. The CDR3 DNA is TGTGCCAGCAGCTTATACGACCAAACTAACTATGGCTACACCTTC. The encoded protein is CASSLYDQTNYGYTF.

This sequence joins TRBV12-3 or TRBV12-4 and TRBJ1-1, with TRBD1 identical over 8 bases. The ends lost 6 bases at V and 5 bases at J; junction bases unmatched: 8. CDR3 length: 14 residues. Here the CDR3 reads CASSGQGRDTEAFF. The CDR3 coding sequence is TGTGCCAGCAGCGGACAGGGAAGAGATACTGAAGCTTTCTTT.

In regard to this clonotype: The junction does not match germline at one end; this may be a read error. V gene TRBV29-1 combines with J gene TRBJ1-1, with 8 bases that match TRBD1. The CDR3 runs to 15 residues. Per the germline V gene, CDR1 is SQVTM and CDR2 is ANQGSEA. The CDR3 coding sequence is TGCAGCGTACTCGAACAGGGGGTGCGGAACACTAAAGCTTTCTTT. Translated, it gives CSVLEQGVRNTKAFF.

In its sample, this clonotype was seen many times. The chain couples TRBV6-1 to TRBJ2-7; TRBD1 matches 9 bases. With 6 bases clipped from V and 3 bases from J, the junction kept 12 bases outside the gene matches. This CDR3 is 16 amino acids long. Germline assignment: CDR1 MNHNS and CDR2 SASEGT. The CDR3 here is CASRAGTGILDYEQYF. DNA of the CDR3: TGTGCCAGCAGAGCCGGGACAGGGATTCTGGACTACGAGCAGTACTTC.

This clonotype was observed a single time. The chain employs TRBV4-1 and TRBJ2-1; 7 bases agree with TRBD2. V dropped 5 bases and J dropped 8; count of bases not matched to a gene: 9. The CDR3 has 14 amino acids. Looked up from germline, CDR1 is MGHRA and CDR2 is YSYEKL. CDR3 DNA sequence: TGCGCCAGCAGCTCAAGGACTAGTTTAGATGAGCAGTTCTTC. It is translated as CASSSRTSLDEQFF.

The V call is TRBV6-2 or TRBV6-3, the J call TRBJ2-5; 10 bases agree with TRBD1. Germline values: CDR1 MNHEY, CDR2 SVGEGT. The V and J ends lost 6 bases and 5 bases, in that order; junction bases with no gene match: 15. The CDR3 totals 17 residues. In DNA form, the CDR3 reads TGTGCCAGCAGAGGACAGGGGGTCTACACCTTGGGGGAGACCCAGTACTTC. This translates into CASRGQGVYTLGETQYF.

The chain links TRBV29-1 to TRBJ1-5; D not resolved. This CDR3 is built from 12 residues. Trimming took 8 bases from V and 3 from J, leaving 11 bases between them. Germline lookup yields CDR1 SQVTM and CDR2 ANQGSEA. DNA for the CDR3: TGCAGCAACCGGGATTCCAATCAGCCCCAGCATTTT. Its protein product is CSNRDSNQPQHF.

This chain joins TRBV6-5 and TRBJ2-2, with 9 bases aligning to TRBD2. The V gene's germline CDR1 is MNHEY and CDR2 SVGAGI. The CDR3 sequence is 15 residues long. V trimming: 3 bases; J trimming: 3 bases; junction bases outside the gene matches: 2. CDR3 bases: TGTGCCAGCAGTTATGCTAGCGGGGACACCGGGGAGCTGTTTTTT. Amino acid sequence: CASSYASGDTGELFF.

The chain joins TRBV6-5 to TRBJ2-3, with 11 positions matching TRBD2. V lost 4 bases and J lost 5; bases outside the gene matches: 8. Germline V gene sequence: CDR1 MNHEY, CDR2 SVGAGI. The CDR3 contains 16 residues. Here the CDR3 reads CASSSTSGTGGDTQYF. The CDR3 region has the DNA TGTGCCAGCAGTTCGACTAGCGGGACTGGGGGAGATACGCAGTATTTT.

In its sample, this clonotype was seen a few times. V is TRBV12-3 or TRBV12-4 and J is TRBJ2-5; D uncertain. V lost 3 bases to trimming and J lost 0 bases, with 5 bases between them. This CDR3 spans 13 amino acids. CDR3 coding DNA: TGTGCCAGCAGTTTTAGGAACCAAGAGACCCAGTACTTC. This encodes CASSFRNQETQYF.

In nucleotides, the CDR3 is TGTGCCATCAGCCAGGGACTAGCGGTCGTCACAGATACGCAGTATTTT. Protein sequence: CAISQGLAVVTDTQYF. V and J are TRBV10-3 and TRBJ2-3; 11 bases line up with TRBD2. Germline V gene sequence: CDR1 ENHRY, CDR2 SYGVKD. The J segment lost 2 bases and the V segment lost 6 bases, leaving 7 bases of the junction unmatched. CDR3 length: 16 amino acids.

The V call is TRBV6-5, the J call TRBJ2-5; 10 nucleotides match TRBD2. CDR1 and CDR2 from the germline V gene are MNHEY and SVGAGI. Trimming cost V 3 bases and J 2 bases; bases outside gene matches: 6. The CDR3 totals 16 residues. This chain's CDR3 is CASSYTRTSGQETQYF. CDR3 DNA sequence: TGTGCCAGCAGTTATACCCGGACTAGCGGACAAGAGACCCAGTACTTC.

This chain joins TRBV6-4 and TRBJ2-3; no firm D call. The ends were cut back, 7 bases at V and 3 bases at J, with 14 bases in the middle. Germline assignment: CDR1 MRHNA and CDR2 SNTAGT. The CDR3 is made up of 14 amino acids. The DNA for the CDR3 is TGTGCCAGCACTCCCAGACTGCGAACAGATACGCAGTATTTT. As protein: CASTPRLRTDTQYF.

The chain carries TRBV12-3 or TRBV12-4 and TRBJ2-5; D uncertain. V lost 5 bases and J 3 bases, leaving 19 bases between the germline ends. The length of the CDR3 is 16 residues. This CDR3 reads CASSRTPGPVKETQYF. The CDR3 DNA is TGTGCCAGCAGTCGCACCCCCGGGCCCGTGAAAGAGACCCAGTACTTC.

The V gene is TRBV21-1, the J gene TRBJ2-1; the table names TRBD1, a call not compared with the DNA. TRBV21-1 is deemed a pseudogene. CDR3 length: 17 amino acids. In DNA, the CDR3 is TGTGCCAGCAGCAAAGCTGACGACAGGGTCCTCTCTCATGAGCAGTTCTTC. It encodes CASSKADDRVLSHEQFF.

This clonotype was seen only a few times. The chain employs TRBV12-3 or TRBV12-4 and TRBJ1-5; D gene ambiguous. The germline V and J ends were trimmed by 3 bases and 5 bases, with 8 bases remaining between them. The CDR3 extends over 13 amino acids. The CDR3 reads CASSFVSDQPQHF. CDR3 bases: TGTGCCAGCAGTTTCGTCTCTGATCAGCCCCAGCATTTT.

This clonotype occurred once. V is TRBV6-5 and J is TRBJ1-5; no firm D call. This CDR3 has 13 residues. Trimming removed 6 bases at V and 5 bases at J, with 11 bases between. The germline V gene encodes CDR1 MNHEY and CDR2 SVGAGI. DNA of the CDR3: TGTGCCAGCAGCCGACAAAGGGATCAGCCCCAGCATTTT. This gives the protein CASSRQRDQPQHF.

The rearrangement uses TRBV28 and TRBJ2-1, with D possibly being TRBD2 (6 bases). CDR1 is MDHEN, CDR2 SYDVKM, per germline. The CDR3 runs to 15 residues. Trimming shortened V by 3 bases and J by 2 bases, and 11 bases separated the two germline ends. CDR3 sequence (DNA): TGTGCCAGCAGTTTTTATAGCGGACCCTACAATGAGCAGTTCTTC. It translates to CASSFYSGPYNEQFF.